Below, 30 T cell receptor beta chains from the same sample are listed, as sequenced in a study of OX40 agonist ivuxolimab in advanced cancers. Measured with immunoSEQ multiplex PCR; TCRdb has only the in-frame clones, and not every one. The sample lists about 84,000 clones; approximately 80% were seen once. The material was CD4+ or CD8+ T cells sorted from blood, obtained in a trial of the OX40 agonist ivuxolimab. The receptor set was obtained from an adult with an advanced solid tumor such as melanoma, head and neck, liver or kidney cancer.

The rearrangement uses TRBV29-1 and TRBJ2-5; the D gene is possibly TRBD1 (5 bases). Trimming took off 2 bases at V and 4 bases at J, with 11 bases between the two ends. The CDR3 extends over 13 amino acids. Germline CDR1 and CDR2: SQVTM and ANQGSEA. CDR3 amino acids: CSVERGRGETQYF. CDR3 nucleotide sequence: TGCAGCGTTGAAAGGGGTCGAGGAGAGACCCAGTACTTC.

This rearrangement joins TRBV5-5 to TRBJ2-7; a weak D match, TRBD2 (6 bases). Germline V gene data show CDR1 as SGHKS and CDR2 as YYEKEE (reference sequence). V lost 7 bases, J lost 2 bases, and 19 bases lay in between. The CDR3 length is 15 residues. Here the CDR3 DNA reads TGTGCCAGCCATACCGGCGGGGAAAGGGCCTACGAGCAGTACTTC. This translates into CASHTGGERAYEQYF.

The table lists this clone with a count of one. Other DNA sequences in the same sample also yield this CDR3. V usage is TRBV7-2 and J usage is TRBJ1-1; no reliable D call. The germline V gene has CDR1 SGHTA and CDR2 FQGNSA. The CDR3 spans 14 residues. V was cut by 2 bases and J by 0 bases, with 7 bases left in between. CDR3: CASSLSGLNTEAFF. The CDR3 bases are TGTGCCAGCAGCTTATCCGGGCTGAACACTGAAGCTTTCTTT.

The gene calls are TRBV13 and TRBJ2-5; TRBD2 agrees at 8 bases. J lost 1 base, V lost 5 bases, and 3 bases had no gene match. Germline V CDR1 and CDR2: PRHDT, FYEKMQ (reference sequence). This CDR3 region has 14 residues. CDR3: CASSPAGGQETQYF. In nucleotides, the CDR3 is TGTGCCAGCAGCCCCGCGGGGGGCCAAGAGACCCAGTACTTC.

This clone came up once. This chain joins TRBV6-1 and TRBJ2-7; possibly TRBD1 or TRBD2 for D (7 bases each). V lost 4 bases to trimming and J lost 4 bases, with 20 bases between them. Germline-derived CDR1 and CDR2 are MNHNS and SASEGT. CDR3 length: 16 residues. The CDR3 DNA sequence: TGTGCCAGCAGTGTACGGGGAGGGACAGCTTGGTACGAGCAGTACGTC. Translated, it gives CASSVRGGTAWYEQYV.

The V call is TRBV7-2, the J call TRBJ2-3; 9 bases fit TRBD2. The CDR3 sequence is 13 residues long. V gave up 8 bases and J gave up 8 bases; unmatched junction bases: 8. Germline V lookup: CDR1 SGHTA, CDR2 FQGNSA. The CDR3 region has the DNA TGTGCCAGCGTGGCTAGCGGGGCCGGTACGCAGTATTTT. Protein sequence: CASVASGAGTQYF.

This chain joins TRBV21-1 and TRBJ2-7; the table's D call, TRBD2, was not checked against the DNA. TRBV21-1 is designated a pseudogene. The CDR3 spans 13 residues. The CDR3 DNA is TGTGCCAGCAGCAATTCCCCTGGAGTCCTGCAGTACTTC. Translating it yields CASSNSPGVLQYF.

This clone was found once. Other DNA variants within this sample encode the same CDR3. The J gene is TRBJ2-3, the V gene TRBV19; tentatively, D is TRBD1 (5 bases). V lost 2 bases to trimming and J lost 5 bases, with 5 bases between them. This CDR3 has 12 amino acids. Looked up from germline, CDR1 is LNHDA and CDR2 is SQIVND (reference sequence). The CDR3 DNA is TGTGCCAGTAGTATAACAGGAGATACGCAGTATTTT. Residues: CASSITGDTQYF.

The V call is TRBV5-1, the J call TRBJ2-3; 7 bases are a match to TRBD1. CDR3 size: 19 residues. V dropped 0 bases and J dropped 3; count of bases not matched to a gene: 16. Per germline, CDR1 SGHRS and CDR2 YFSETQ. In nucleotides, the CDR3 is TGCGCCAGCAGCTTGGGTGCAGTAGGGGGCCGGATAAGGACAGATACGCAGTATTTT. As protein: CASSLGAVGGRIRTDTQYF.

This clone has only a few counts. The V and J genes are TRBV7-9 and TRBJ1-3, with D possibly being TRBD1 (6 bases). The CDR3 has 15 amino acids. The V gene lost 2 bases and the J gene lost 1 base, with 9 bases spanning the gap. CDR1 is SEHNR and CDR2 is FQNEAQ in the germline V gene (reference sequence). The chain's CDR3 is CASSLQGLSGNTIYF. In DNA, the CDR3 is TGTGCCAGCAGCTTACAGGGGCTGTCTGGAAACACCATATATTTT. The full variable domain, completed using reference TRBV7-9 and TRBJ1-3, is DTGVSQNPRHKITKRGQNVTFRCDPISEHNRLYWYRQTLGQGPEFLTYFQNEAQLEKSRLLSDRFSAERPKGSFSTLEIQRTEQGDSAMYLCASSLQGLSGNTIYFGEGSWLTVV.

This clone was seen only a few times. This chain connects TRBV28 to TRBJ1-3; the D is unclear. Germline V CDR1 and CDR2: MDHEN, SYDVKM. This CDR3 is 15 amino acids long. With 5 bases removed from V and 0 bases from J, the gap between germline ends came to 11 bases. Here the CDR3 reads CASSEEANSGNTIYF. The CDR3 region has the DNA TGTGCCAGCAGTGAGGAGGCTAACTCTGGAAACACCATATATTTT.

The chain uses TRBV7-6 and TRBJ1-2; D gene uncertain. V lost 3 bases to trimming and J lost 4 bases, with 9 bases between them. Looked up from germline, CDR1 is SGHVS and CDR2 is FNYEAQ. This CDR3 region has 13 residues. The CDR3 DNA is TGTGCCAGCAGCTTCTTAACTGGCTATGGCTACACCTTC. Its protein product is CASSFLTGYGYTF.

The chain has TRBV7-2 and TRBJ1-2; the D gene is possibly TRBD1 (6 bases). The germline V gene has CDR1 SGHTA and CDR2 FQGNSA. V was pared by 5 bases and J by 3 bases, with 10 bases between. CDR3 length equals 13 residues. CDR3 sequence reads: CASSRQEHYGYTF. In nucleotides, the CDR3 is TGTGCCAGCAGCCGACAGGAGCACTATGGCTACACCTTC.

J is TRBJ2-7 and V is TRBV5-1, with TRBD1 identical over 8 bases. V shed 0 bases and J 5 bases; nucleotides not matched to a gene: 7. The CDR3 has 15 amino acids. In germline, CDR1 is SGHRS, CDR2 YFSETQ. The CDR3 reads CASSLAGQGGNEQYF. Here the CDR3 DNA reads TGCGCCAGCAGCTTGGCCGGACAGGGAGGAAACGAGCAGTACTTC. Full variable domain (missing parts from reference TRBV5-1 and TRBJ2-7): KAGVTQTPRYLIKTRGQQVTLSCSPISGHRSVSWYQQTPGQGLQFLFEYFSETQRNKGNFPGRFSGRQFSNSRSEMNVSTLELGDSALYLCASSLAGQGGNEQYFGPGTRLTVT.

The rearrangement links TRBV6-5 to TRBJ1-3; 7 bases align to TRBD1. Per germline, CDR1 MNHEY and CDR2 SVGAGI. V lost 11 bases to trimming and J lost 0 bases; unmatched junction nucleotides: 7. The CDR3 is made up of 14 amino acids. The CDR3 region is CAVEDRSSGNTIYF. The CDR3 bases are TGTGCCGTTGAGGACAGGTCCTCTGGAAACACCATATATTTT.

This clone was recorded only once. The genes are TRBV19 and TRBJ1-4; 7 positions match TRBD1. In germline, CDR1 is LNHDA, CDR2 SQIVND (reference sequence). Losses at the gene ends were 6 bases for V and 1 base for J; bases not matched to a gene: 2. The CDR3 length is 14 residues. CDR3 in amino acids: CASSRTGTNEKLFF. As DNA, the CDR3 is TGTGCCAGTAGCCGGACAGGAACTAATGAAAAACTGTTTTTT. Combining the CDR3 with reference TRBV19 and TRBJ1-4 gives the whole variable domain DGGITQSPKYLFRKEGQNVTLSCEQNLNHDAMYWYRQDPGQGLRLIYYSQIVNDFQKGDIAEGYSVSREKKESFPLTVTSAQKNPTAFYLCASSRTGTNEKLFFGSGTQLSVL.

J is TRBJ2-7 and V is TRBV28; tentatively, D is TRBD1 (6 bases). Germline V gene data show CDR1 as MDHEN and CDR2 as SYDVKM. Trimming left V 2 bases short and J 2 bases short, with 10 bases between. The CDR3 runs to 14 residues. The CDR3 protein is CASSLQGLTYEQYF. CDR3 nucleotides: TGTGCCAGCAGTTTACAGGGGCTAACCTACGAGCAGTACTTC.

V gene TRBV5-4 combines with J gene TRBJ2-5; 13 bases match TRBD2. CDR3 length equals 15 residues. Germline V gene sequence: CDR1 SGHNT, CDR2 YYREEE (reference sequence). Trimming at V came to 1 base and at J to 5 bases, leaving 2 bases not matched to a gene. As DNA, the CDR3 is TGTGCCAGCAGCTTGCTGACTAGCGGGGGGGAGACCCAGTACTTC. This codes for CASSLLTSGGETQYF.

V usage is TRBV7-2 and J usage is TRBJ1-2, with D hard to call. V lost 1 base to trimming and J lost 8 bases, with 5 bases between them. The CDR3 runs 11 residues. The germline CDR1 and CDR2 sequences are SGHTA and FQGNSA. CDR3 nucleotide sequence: TGTGCCAGCAGCTTAGTTGCAGGCTACACCTTC. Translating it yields CASSLVAGYTF.

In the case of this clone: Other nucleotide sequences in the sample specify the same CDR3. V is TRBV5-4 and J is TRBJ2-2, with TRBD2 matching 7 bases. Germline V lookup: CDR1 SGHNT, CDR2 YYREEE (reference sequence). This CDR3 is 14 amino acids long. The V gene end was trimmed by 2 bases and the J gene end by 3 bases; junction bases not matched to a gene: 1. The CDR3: CASSFRGDTGELFF. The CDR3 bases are TGTGCCAGCAGCTTTCGGGGGGACACCGGGGAGCTGTTTTTT.

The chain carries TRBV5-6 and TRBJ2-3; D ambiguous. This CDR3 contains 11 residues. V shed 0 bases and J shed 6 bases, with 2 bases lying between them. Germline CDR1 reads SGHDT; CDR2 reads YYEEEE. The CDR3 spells CASSLEDTQYF. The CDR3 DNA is TGTGCCAGCAGCTTGGAGGATACGCAGTATTTT. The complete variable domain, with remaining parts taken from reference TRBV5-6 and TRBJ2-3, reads DAGVTQSPTHLIKTRGQQVTLRCSPKSGHDTVSWYQQALGQGPQFIFQYYEEEERQRGNFPDRFSGHQFPNYSSELNVNALLLGDSALYLCASSLEDTQYFGPGTRLTVL.

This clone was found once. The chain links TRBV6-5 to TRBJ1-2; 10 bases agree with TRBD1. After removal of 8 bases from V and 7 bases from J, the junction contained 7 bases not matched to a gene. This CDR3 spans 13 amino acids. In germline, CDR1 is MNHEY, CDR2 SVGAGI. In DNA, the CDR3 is TGTGCCAGCCGCGCCGGGACAGGGGCTGGCTACACCTTC. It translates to CASRAGTGAGYTF.

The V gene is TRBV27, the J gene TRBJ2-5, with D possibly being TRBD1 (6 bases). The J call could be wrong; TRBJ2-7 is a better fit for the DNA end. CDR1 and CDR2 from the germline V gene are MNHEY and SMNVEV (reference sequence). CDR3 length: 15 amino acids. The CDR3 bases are TGTGCCAGCGGCCCTGGGACAAGGAGCTCCTACGAGCAGTACTTC. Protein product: CASGPGTRSSYEQYF.

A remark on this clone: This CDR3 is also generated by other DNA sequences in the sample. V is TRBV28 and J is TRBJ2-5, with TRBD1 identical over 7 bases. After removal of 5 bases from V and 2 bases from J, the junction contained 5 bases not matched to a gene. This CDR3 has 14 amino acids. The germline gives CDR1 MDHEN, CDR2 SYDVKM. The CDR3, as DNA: TGTGCCAGCAGTCCGAGGACAGGTCAAGAGACCCAGTACTTC. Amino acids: CASSPRTGQETQYF.

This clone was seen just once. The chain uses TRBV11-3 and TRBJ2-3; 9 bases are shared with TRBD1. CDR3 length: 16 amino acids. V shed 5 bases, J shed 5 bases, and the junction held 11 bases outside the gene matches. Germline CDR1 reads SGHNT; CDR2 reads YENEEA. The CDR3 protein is CASSQGTGTEVDTQYF. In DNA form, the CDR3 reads TGTGCCAGCAGCCAAGGGACAGGGACGGAGGTAGATACGCAGTATTTT.

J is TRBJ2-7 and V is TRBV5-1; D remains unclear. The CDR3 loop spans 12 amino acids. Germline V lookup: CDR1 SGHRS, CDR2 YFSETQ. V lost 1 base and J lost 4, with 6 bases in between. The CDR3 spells CASSLYGYEQYF. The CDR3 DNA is TGCGCCAGCAGCTTGTACGGGTACGAGCAGTACTTC.

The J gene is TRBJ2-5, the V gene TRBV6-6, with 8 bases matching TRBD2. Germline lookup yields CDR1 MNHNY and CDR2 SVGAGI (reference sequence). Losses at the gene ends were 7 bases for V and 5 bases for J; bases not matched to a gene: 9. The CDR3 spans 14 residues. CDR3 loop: CASTEGLGGETQYF. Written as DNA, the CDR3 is TGTGCCAGCACGGAGGGACTAGGAGGCGAGACCCAGTACTTC.

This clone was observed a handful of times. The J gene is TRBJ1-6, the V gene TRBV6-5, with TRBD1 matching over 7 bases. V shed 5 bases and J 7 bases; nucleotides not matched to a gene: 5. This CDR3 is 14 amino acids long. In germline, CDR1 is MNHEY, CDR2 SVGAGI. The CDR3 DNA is TGTGCCAGCAGTACGGGACAGACGAATTCACCCCTCCACTTT. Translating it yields CASSTGQTNSPLHF.

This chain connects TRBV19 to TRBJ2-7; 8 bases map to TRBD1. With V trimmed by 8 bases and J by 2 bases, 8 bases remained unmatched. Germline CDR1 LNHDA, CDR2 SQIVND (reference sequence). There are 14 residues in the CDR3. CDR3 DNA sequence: TGTGCCAGTCGTCGGGACAGGAGCACCTACGAGCAGTACTTC. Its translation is CASRRDRSTYEQYF. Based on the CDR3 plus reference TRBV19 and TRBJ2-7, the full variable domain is DGGITQSPKYLFRKEGQNVTLSCEQNLNHDAMYWYRQDPGQGLRLIYYSQIVNDFQKGDIAEGYSVSREKKESFPLTVTSAQKNPTAFYLCASRRDRSTYEQYFGPGTRLTVT.

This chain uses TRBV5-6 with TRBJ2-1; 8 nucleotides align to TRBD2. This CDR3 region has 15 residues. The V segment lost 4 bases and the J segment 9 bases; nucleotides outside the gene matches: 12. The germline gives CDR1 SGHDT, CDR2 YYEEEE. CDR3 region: CASSPTGGPSFEQFF. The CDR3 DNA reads TGTGCCAGCAGCCCAACGGGGGGGCCCTCCTTTGAGCAGTTCTTC.